Listed here are 7 T cell receptor beta chains from one sample, sequenced in a study of T cell responses to AZD1222 COVID-19 vaccine (dated by TCRdb to the early 2020s). Library construction relied on the immunoSEQ multiplex PCR assay. This immuneACCESS table, as held by TCRdb, lists in-frame sequences with V and J called but not all clones. Of the missing ones, under half trace to an unresolved V gene in checked studies; the others have no known cause. Within this sample are about 220,000 clones, with 93% of them counted one time only. The ten largest clones capture roughly 1% of the sample. The time point label, read with the paper, signifies: baseline before first vaccination. According to the study, the label for this sample's treatment or condition signals: meningococcal conjugate vaccine given as trial control. The sample was peripheral blood, taken on day 0 of MenACWY control vaccination. These receptors were obtained from an adult in good health.

This chain joins TRBV7-2 and TRBJ2-3; tentative D call: TRBD1 (6 bases). The ends were cut back, 4 bases at V and 4 bases at J, with 12 bases in the middle. This CDR3 spans 14 amino acids. Germline CDR1 SGHTA, CDR2 FQGNSA. The CDR3 DNA reads as TGTGCCAGCAGCTCCCCGTACAGGGCAGATACGCAGTATTTT. Residues: CASSSPYRADTQYF.

This clone appeared a few times. V and J are TRBV5-5 and TRBJ2-1; D unclear. This CDR3 has 14 amino acids. The V gene lost 1 base and the J gene lost 5 bases, with 10 bases spanning the gap. Germline assignment: CDR1 SGHKS and CDR2 YYEKEE (reference sequence). CDR3 sequence: CASSLSVVNNEQFF. The DNA for the CDR3 is TGTGCCAGCAGCTTGTCGGTCGTCAACAATGAGCAGTTCTTC.

The chain has TRBV10-3 and TRBJ2-5; a weak D match, TRBD2 (5 bases). The V gene lost 2 bases and the J gene lost 7 bases, with 5 bases spanning the gap. CDR1 is ENHRY and CDR2 is SYGVKD in the germline V gene. The length of the CDR3 is 11 residues. The CDR3 spells CAISERGTQYF. The CDR3 DNA sequence: TGTGCCATCAGTGAGCGGGGGACCCAGTACTTC.

The chain uses TRBV29-1 and TRBJ1-2; 12 nucleotides match TRBD1. This CDR3 has 13 residues. The junction had 3 bases not matched to a gene; V was cut back by 4 bases and J by 6 bases. Germline V gene sequence: CDR1 SQVTM, CDR2 ANQGSEA. The CDR3 DNA is TGCAGCGTTGGCGGGACAGGGGGCGATGGCTACACCTTC. Its translation: CSVGGTGGDGYTF.

The chain has TRBV28 and TRBJ2-5; 7 bases align to TRBD1. The trim removed 5 bases at V and 5 bases at J, leaving 8 bases unmatched. Germline loops: CDR1 MDHEN, CDR2 SYDVKM. The CDR3 extends over 14 amino acids. The CDR3 loop is CASSTDRIWETQYF. For the CDR3, the DNA is TGTGCCAGCAGTACGGACAGGATTTGGGAGACCCAGTACTTC.

In its sample, this clone was seen once. V is TRBV5-1 and J is TRBJ1-1, with no clear D. V lost 4 bases, J lost 0 bases, and 7 bases lay in between. The CDR3 spans 13 residues. CDR1 is SGHRS, CDR2 YFSETQ, per germline. CDR3 coding DNA: TGCGCCAGCAGCGCGGGCCTGAACACTGAAGCTTTCTTT. The encoded protein is CASSAGLNTEAFF.

The chain links TRBV30 to TRBJ1-3; D is uncertain. Trimming removed 1 base from V and 1 base from J, with 5 bases in between. This CDR3 contains 13 residues. Germline V lookup: CDR1 GTSNPN, CDR2 SVGIG (reference sequence). CDR3 bases: TGTGCCTGGAGTGAGGCGTCTGGAAACACCATATATTTT. Translated, it gives CAWSEASGNTIYF.